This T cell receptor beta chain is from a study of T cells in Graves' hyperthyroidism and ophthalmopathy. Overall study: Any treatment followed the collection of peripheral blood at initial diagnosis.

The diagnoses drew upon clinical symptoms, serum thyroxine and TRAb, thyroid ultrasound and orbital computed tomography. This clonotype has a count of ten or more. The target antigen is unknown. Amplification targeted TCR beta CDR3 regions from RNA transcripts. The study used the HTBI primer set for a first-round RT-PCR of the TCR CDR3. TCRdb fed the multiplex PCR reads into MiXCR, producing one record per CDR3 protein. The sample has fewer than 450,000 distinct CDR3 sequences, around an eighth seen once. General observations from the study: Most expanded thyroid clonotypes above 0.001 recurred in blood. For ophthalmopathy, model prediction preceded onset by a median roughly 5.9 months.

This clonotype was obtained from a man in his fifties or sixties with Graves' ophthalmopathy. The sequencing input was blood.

The CDR3, as DNA: TGTGCCAGCAGCTTAAGGGACAGGGCCCCAGATACGCAGTATTTT. This translates into CASSLRDRAPDTQYF. The V gene is TRBV7-9, the J gene TRBJ2-3; TRBD1 matches 9 bases. Germline lookup yields CDR1 SEHNR and CDR2 FQNEAQ (reference sequence). The CDR3 contains 15 residues. J was trimmed by 4 bases and V by 2 bases; bases with no gene match: 4. The variable domain in full, completed from reference TRBV7-9 and TRBJ2-3, reads DTGVSQNPRHKITKRGQNVTFRCDPISEHNRLYWYRQTLGQGPEFLTYFQNEAQLEKSRLLSDRFSAERPKGSFSTLEIQRTEQGDSAMYLCASSLRDRAPDTQYFGPGTRLTVL.